This T cell receptor (beta chain) is drawn from a study of T-cell reconstitution after alpha-beta-depleted transplantation in children. Findings and caveats of the study: Reported findings indicate that, about two months after transplant, alpha-beta T cells came from several hundred expanded clones, which were derived from non-depleted graft cells. Certain patients had high TCRbeta diversity at day 60, and it came from recipient T cells and thymic progenitors that survived. The main origin of T-cell counts and diversity one year after transplant was newly produced T cells.

This CDR3 comprises 16 residues. The germline V gene encodes CDR1 PRHDT and CDR2 FYEKMQ (reference sequence). Trimming pared 5 bases from V and 1 base from J, leaving 17 bases between. Points on this clonotype: Its antigen remains unknown.

Library preparation (for TCRbeta) was performed with unique molecular identifiers. TCRdb ran MiXCR on the PCR reads and lists one entry per CDR3 protein. The sample consists of 250,000 to 300,000 distinct CDR3 sequences, almost 8% of them appearing once. The sequences come from peripheral blood, collected 360 days after TCRalphabeta/CD19-depleted stem cell transplant. The chain recombines TRBV13 with TRBJ1-2; perhaps TRBD1 as D (6 bases). The TCR was taken from a female patient aged 2-10 years who had a stem cell transplant for Fanconi anemia, so the T cells may come from the graft donor. CDR3: CASSHQDRLINYGYTF. The DNA for the CDR3 is TGTGCCAGCAGCCACCAGGACAGACTAATTAACTATGGCTACACCTTC.